This T cell receptor (beta chain) emerged from a study of blood T cell repertoires in COVID-19 (TCRdb year 2020). General notes on the study: The collaborator samples originated in the United States, Italy and Spain and spanned the acute and convalescent phases of COVID-19. Where available, HLA class I and class II types were taken from metadata supplied by the sample provider and were not determined by assay-based typing. A de-identified subject ID, COVID-19 status, age in years and sex were almost always included in the sample metadata. Deeply sampled blood TCRbeta repertoires from subjects exposed to, actively infected with, or recovered from COVID-19 were included in the dataset. The repertoires were released in a freely available public database meant as a resource for research on the immune response to SARS-CoV-2. The material from the prospective study consisted of cDNA or gDNA derived from T cells, B-cell-depleted T cells, or PBMCs. Samples were obtained from the ongoing ImmuneRACE study (first 160 participants) and from about 1,300 subjects provided by 6 global collaborators. Results the study describes overall, beyond this receptor: How much clinical and demographic metadata was included differed by source and by participant, and the metadata was provided uncurated.

TCRbeta CDR3 regions were amplified from genomic DNA using the immunoSEQ Assay, a bias-controlled multiplex PCR. Under the source paper's analysis protocol: The number of nucleated cells in each sample was estimated by amplification of reference gene primers within the assay. To quantify the absolute abundance of each unique TCRbeta CDR3 rearrangement, sequence reads were collapsed and filtered. For each sample, productive Simpson clonality was calculated as the square root of Simpson's diversity index across productive rearrangements. TCRdb holds this immuneACCESS table with in-frame rearrangements only. Some clones are missing; in checked studies, unresolved V genes explain under half, and the rest has no known cause. V, J and clone size reflect that table, while D and trimming were determined from the DNA. The sample table lists 150,000 to 200,000 clones, more than 70% of them with a count of one. The top ten clones comprise 5% to 6% of the sample.

On this clone itself: The antigen this receptor binds is unknown. Base qualities are not at hand, and no much larger clone is one base apart.

CDR1 and CDR2 are read off the germline V gene (reference sequence) as LNHDA and SQIVND. Including the terminal cysteine and phenylalanine, the CDR3 comprises 15 residues. Only CDR3 DNA is held: 45 bases, read in frame from base 1. Ends trimmed: V by 5 bases, J by 3 bases; bases unmatched to a gene: 7. Participants in the prospective study were aged roughly 18 to 89 years, lived in 24 United States geographic areas, and enrolled through a virtual design. Cohort assignment in the prospective study relied on participant-reported clinical history from a screening survey and a study questionnaire. For ImmuneRACE Cohort 3, a participant was defined as recovered based on two consecutive negative NP/OP PCR tests, clearance by a healthcare professional, or resolution of symptoms. In the prospective study, whole blood, serum and a nasopharyngeal or oropharyngeal swab were collected from each participant by mobile phlebotomists. Participants in the prospective study had the option to provide additional blood draws and questionnaires over a roughly two-month period. Prospective study blood samples were shipped either frozen or at room temperature before DNA extraction.

The TCR comes from a man between 40 and 49 years old who had recovered from COVID-19. The receptor chain draws on TRBV19 and TRBJ1-1; the junction holds 9 bases that match TRBD1. The sample comprised PBMCs or T cells enriched from blood (not recorded which). The DNA reads as follows: TGTGCCAGTAGTCGGTCCCGACAGGGGGACACTGAAGCTTTCTTT. It translates to CASSRSRQGDTEAFF.